Below, 22 T cell receptor beta chains from the same sample are listed, as sequenced in a study of brain metastases from non-small cell lung cancer. TCRdb keeps only in-frame clones here, not all; method: immunoSEQ multiplex PCR. The sample shows roughly 1,500 clones, approximately 95% of them seen only once. Sequenced sample: tissue from a brain metastasis. The receptors originated from a donor over 35 with non-small cell lung cancer.

V usage is TRBV29-1 and J usage is TRBJ1-4, with D perhaps TRBD1 (5 bases). Germline V gene lookup returns CDR1 SQVTM and CDR2 ANQGSEA. This CDR3 has 12 amino acids. V shed 4 bases and J shed 9 bases, with 12 bases lying between them. The CDR3: CSVGGVGKKLFF. In DNA form, the CDR3 reads TGCAGCGTTGGGGGGGTAGGCAAAAAACTGTTTTTT.

This chain links TRBV5-1 with TRBJ1-4, with no clear D. CDR1 SGHRS and CDR2 YFSETQ come from the germline V gene. V lost 2 bases and J 1 base, leaving 9 bases between the germline ends. The CDR3 spans 15 residues. The CDR3 is CASSLQRRTNEKLFF. CDR3 nucleotide sequence: TGCGCCAGCAGCTTACAGAGGCGAACTAATGAAAAACTGTTTTTT.

This sequence joins TRBV19 and TRBJ1-5; 8 nucleotides align to TRBD1. Germline CDR1 reads LNHDA; CDR2 reads SQIVND (reference sequence). The CDR3 extends over 18 amino acids. The ends lost 1 base at V and 3 bases at J; junction bases unmatched: 11. The CDR3 is CASSIAKGTGENNQPQHF. In DNA, the CDR3 is TGTGCCAGTAGTATAGCGAAAGGGACAGGAGAAAACAATCAGCCCCAGCATTTT. The complete variable domain, with remaining parts taken from reference TRBV19 and TRBJ1-5, reads DGGITQSPKYLFRKEGQNVTLSCEQNLNHDAMYWYRQDPGQGLRLIYYSQIVNDFQKGDIAEGYSVSREKKESFPLTVTSAQKNPTAFYLCASSIAKGTGENNQPQHFGDGTRLSIL.

The V and J genes are TRBV7-9 and TRBJ1-5; the D is unclear. The germline V gene has CDR1 SEHNR and CDR2 FQNEAQ (reference sequence). The CDR3 loop spans 16 amino acids. Between the trimmed V and J ends, which lost 1 base and 5 bases, there was a span of 15 bases. CDR3 residues: CASSLVSGPRDQPQHF. DNA of the CDR3: TGTGCCAGCAGCTTAGTTTCCGGGCCGAGGGATCAGCCCCAGCATTTT.

The chain links TRBV7-2 to TRBJ1-1, with 8 bases fitting TRBD1. This CDR3 region has 14 residues. CDR1 and CDR2 (germline): SGHTA, FQGNSA. V shed 5 bases, J shed 5 bases, and the junction held 7 bases outside the gene matches. CDR3 loop: CASSRGTGGTEAFF. Here the CDR3 DNA reads TGTGCCAGCAGCCGGGGTACAGGGGGAACTGAAGCTTTCTTT.

The chain is built from TRBV4-1 and TRBJ2-2; D assignment may be TRBD1 or TRBD2 (5 bases each). Germline V lookup: CDR1 MGHRA, CDR2 YSYEKL. The length of the CDR3 is 15 residues. Trimming took 1 base from V and 6 from J, leaving 12 bases between them. The CDR3 region has the DNA TGCGCCAGCAGCCAAGTAACTAGGGGCGCCGGGGAGCTGTTTTTT. Translating it yields CASSQVTRGAGELFF.

V and J are TRBV6-5 and TRBJ1-1; 7 nucleotides agree with TRBD1. This CDR3 is 15 amino acids long. After removal of 6 bases from V and 1 base from J, the junction contained 8 bases not matched to a gene. Germline V gene lookup returns CDR1 MNHEY and CDR2 SVGAGI. CDR3 region: CASRRGGAANTEAFF. The CDR3, as DNA: TGTGCCAGCAGAAGAGGGGGCGCGGCGAACACTGAAGCTTTCTTT.

The chain links TRBV10-3 to TRBJ2-7, with 8 bases matching TRBD1. V trimming: 0 bases; J trimming: 5 bases; junction bases outside the gene matches: 9. The CDR3 is 16 amino acids. The germline CDR1 and CDR2 sequences are ENHRY and SYGVKD. CDR3 residues: CAISESFRGHRDEQYF. CDR3 nucleotides: TGTGCCATCAGTGAGTCTTTCAGGGGGCATAGAGACGAGCAGTACTTC.

The CDR3 DNA reads TGTGCCAGTCAGGGATTCTATGGCTACACCTTC. Translation gives CASQGFYGYTF. V gene TRBV28 combines with J gene TRBJ1-2, with D possibly TRBD1 on 5 matching bases. The CDR3 loop spans 11 amino acids. V lost 9 bases and J 4 bases, leaving 9 bases between the germline ends. Per the germline V gene, CDR1 is MDHEN and CDR2 is SYDVKM.

This chain connects TRBV9 to TRBJ1-2, with D tentatively TRBD1 (5 bases). With 3 bases removed from V and 5 bases from J, the gap between germline ends came to 14 bases. The germline V gene has CDR1 SGDLS and CDR2 YYNGEE. CDR3 length: 14 amino acids. This chain's CDR3 is CASSASGVYYGYTF. The CDR3, as DNA: TGTGCCAGCAGCGCCTCGGGGGTTTATTATGGCTACACCTTC.

This chain joins TRBV29-1 and TRBJ2-7; 7 nucleotides match TRBD1. V lost 3 bases, J lost 7 bases, and 6 bases stayed unmatched. The CDR3 is 12 residues long. Germline CDR1 reads SQVTM; CDR2 reads ANQGSEA. The CDR3 loop reads CSVEDRHFEQYF. CDR3 nucleotides: TGCAGCGTTGAGGACAGGCACTTTGAGCAGTACTTC.

The gene calls are TRBV19 and TRBJ2-5; the D gene is possibly TRBD1 (5 bases). The CDR3 covers 14 residues. The V gene's germline CDR1 is LNHDA and CDR2 SQIVND (reference sequence). Trimming took off 5 bases at V and 3 bases at J, with 13 bases between the two ends. For the CDR3, the DNA is TGTGCCAGTAGTGGCGGTGCAGGGAAAGAGACCCAGTACTTC. Translated, it gives CASSGGAGKETQYF.

This chain uses TRBV2 with TRBJ1-1; D is unresolved. This CDR3 comprises 13 residues. V was shortened by 6 bases and J by 7 bases, with 15 bases between the two germline ends. Germline V CDR1 and CDR2: SNHLY, FYNNEI. CDR3 sequence: CASRELERGEAFF. CDR3 DNA: TGTGCCAGCAGGGAACTCGAACGGGGTGAAGCTTTCTTT.

The chain joins TRBV2 to TRBJ2-5, with a possible D match to TRBD1 (6 bases). Germline CDR1 and CDR2: SNHLY and FYNNEI. The CDR3 is 17 amino acids. V shed 4 bases and J shed 0 bases, with 18 bases lying between them. CDR3 amino acids: CASSGPPGERYQETQYF. CDR3 DNA: TGTGCCAGCAGTGGACCCCCAGGGGAACGGTACCAAGAGACCCAGTACTTC.

The V call is TRBV19, the J call TRBJ2-3, with TRBD2 matching 10 bases. CDR3 length: 16 residues. V trimming: 3 bases; J trimming: 2 bases; junction bases outside the gene matches: 5. Germline-derived CDR1 and CDR2 are LNHDA and SQIVND (reference sequence). The DNA for the CDR3 is TGTGCCAGTAGTATCGGTAGCGGGGGGACCACAGATACGCAGTATTTT. This gives the protein CASSIGSGGTTDTQYF.

The chain couples TRBV10-1 to TRBJ2-1, with 7 positions matching TRBD2. Germline V gives CDR1 WNHNN, CDR2 SYGVQD (reference sequence). The CDR3 contains 17 residues. With V trimmed by 5 bases and J by 1 base, 11 bases remained unmatched. DNA for the CDR3: TGCGCCAGCAGTCCCGGACTAACGGGGGGTTCCTACAATGAGCAGTTCTTC. Its translation is CASSPGLTGGSYNEQFF.

Points on this clone: The conserved final phenylalanine or tryptophan is absent from the CDR3, which likely points to a read error. The DNA is omitted, as the CDR3 cannot be located on it reliably, and the CDR3 follows TCRdb's listing. Here the CDR3 reads CPGSTQGKREKTYGYTV. This sequence joins TRBV22-1 and TRBJ1-2. TRBV22-1 is a pseudogene segment. The CDR3 is 17 amino acids in total, end residues counted.

The chain is built from TRBV3-1 (or the pseudogene TRBV3-2) and TRBJ1-3; 9 bases map to TRBD1. Germline V CDR1 and CDR2: LGHDT, YNNKEL (reference sequence). V shed 1 base and J 0 bases; nucleotides not matched to a gene: 10. This CDR3 spans 19 amino acids. The CDR3 region is CASSQADRGFFSSGNTIYF. The CDR3 DNA sequence: TGTGCCAGCAGCCAAGCAGACAGGGGGTTCTTTAGCTCTGGAAACACCATATATTTT.

The chain recombines TRBV27 with TRBJ2-5; 7 bases are a match to TRBD1. V dropped 2 bases and J dropped 4; count of bases not matched to a gene: 4. The CDR3 length is 14 residues. CDR1 is MNHEY and CDR2 is SMNVEV in the germline V gene (reference sequence). CDR3 nucleotide sequence: TGTGCCAGCAGTTTAGGTACAGGGGTAGAGACCCAGTACTTC. This sequence encodes CASSLGTGVETQYF.

The rearrangement links TRBV6-1 to TRBJ1-4; perhaps TRBD1 as D (5 bases). Germline V gives CDR1 MNHNS, CDR2 SASEGT. The CDR3 sequence is 18 residues long. V was shortened by 2 bases and J by 7 bases, with 23 bases between the two germline ends. The CDR3 loop is CASSEFPPDTTPFEKLFF. The CDR3 coding sequence is TGTGCCAGCAGTGAATTTCCACCGGACACTACCCCATTTGAAAAACTGTTTTTT.

Worth noting for this clone: At the DNA level, this CDR3 is encoded by other sequences in the same sample as well. The rearrangement joins TRBV7-2 to TRBJ2-1; 7 positions agree with TRBD2. CDR3 size: 15 residues. The V segment lost 5 bases and the J segment 5 bases; nucleotides outside the gene matches: 9. From germline, CDR1 is SGHTA and CDR2 FQGNSA. The CDR3 region has the DNA TGTGCCAGCAGCCCCTCCTTGGCGGGGGACAATGAGCAGTTCTTC. As protein: CASSPSLAGDNEQFF.

For the CDR3, the DNA is TGTGCCAGCAGCCAAGATAGGGTGACGGGCACAGATACGCAGTATTTT. It encodes CASSQDRVTGTDTQYF. The genes are TRBV14 and TRBJ2-3; D unresolved. The CDR3 runs to 16 residues. Trimming cost V 0 bases and J 1 base, with 11 bases left between them. Germline V lookup: CDR1 SGHDN, CDR2 FVKESK. The full variable domain, rest sourced from reference TRBV14 and TRBJ2-3, is EAGVTQFPSHSVIEKGQTVTLRCDPISGHDNLYWYRRVMGKEIKFLLHFVKESKQDESGMPNNRFLAERTGGTYSTLKVQPAELEDSGVYFCASSQDRVTGTDTQYFGPGTRLTVL.